A single sample is the source of the 7 T cell receptor beta chains below, sequenced in a study of T cell responses to AZD1222 COVID-19 vaccine. Only in-frame clones appear in the TCRdb table, and some are missing; sequencing was by immunoSEQ multiplex PCR. The sample yields approximately 50,000 clones, 75% to 90% seen once. The specimen was peripheral blood, collected 28 days after the second AZD1222 dose. These receptors were obtained from an adult who received the AZD1222 COVID-19 vaccine.

The CDR3 DNA reads TGTGCCAGCAGTTTTTCAATAGTCGAGGCCGGGGAGCTGTTTTTT. Translation: CASSFSIVEAGELFF. This chain connects TRBV28 to TRBJ2-2; D unclear. CDR1 and CDR2 from the germline V gene are MDHEN and SYDVKM. V dropped 3 bases and J dropped 6 bases, with 14 bases sitting between them. This CDR3 is 15 amino acids long.

The table lists this clone with a few counts. This chain uses TRBV6-1 with TRBJ1-2; D not resolved. The V and J ends lost 1 base and 6 bases respectively, with 15 bases between them. The CDR3 has 15 amino acids. From germline, CDR1 is MNHNS and CDR2 SASEGT. The CDR3 sequence is CASSEGIGWGDGYTF. CDR3 nucleotide sequence: TGTGCCAGCAGTGAAGGGATAGGGTGGGGAGATGGCTACACCTTC.

This clone was seen once. The rearrangement links TRBV27 to TRBJ2-7; 7 positions match TRBD1. Germline loops: CDR1 MNHEY, CDR2 SMNVEV (reference sequence). V lost 10 bases to trimming and J lost 2 bases; unmatched junction nucleotides: 14. This CDR3 region has 15 residues. The CDR3 DNA is TGTGCCACCAGAGGACAGGCCGAGGGAACCTACGAGCAGTACTTC. It encodes CATRGQAEGTYEQYF.

Here the CDR3 DNA reads TGTGCCACCAGCAGAAATCGACACGTCTATGGCTACACCTTC. Residues: CATSRNRHVYGYTF. V usage is TRBV15 and J usage is TRBJ1-2; unclear D gene. CDR3 size: 14 residues. Trimming left V 2 bases short and J 4 bases short, with 11 bases between. Germline CDR1 LNHNV, CDR2 YYDKDF (reference sequence). The complete variable domain, with remaining parts taken from reference TRBV15 and TRBJ1-2, reads DAMVIQNPRYQVTQFGKPVTLSCSQTLNHNVMYWYQQKSSQAPKLLFHYYDKDFNNEADTPDNFQSRRPNTSFCFLDIRSPGLGDTAMYLCATSRNRHVYGYTFGSGTRLTVV.

The chain links TRBV6-4 to TRBJ1-2; D may be TRBD1 (6 bases). The V end was cut by 6 bases, the J end by 4 bases, with 9 bases between. The V gene's germline CDR1 is MRHNA and CDR2 SNTAGT. The CDR3 loop spans 12 amino acids. CDR3 sequence (DNA): TGTGCCAGCAGCGCGGACAGCTATGGCTACACCTTC. Translation: CASSADSYGYTF.

As for this clone: The same CDR3 arises from other DNA sequences in this sample as well. The gene calls are TRBV2 and TRBJ1-6; D is perhaps TRBD1 (5 bases). This CDR3 region has 12 residues. The germline V gene has CDR1 SNHLY and CDR2 FYNNEI. V was trimmed by 5 bases and J by 11 bases, leaving 10 bases between them. The CDR3 loop reads CASSYRPAPLHF. The CDR3 DNA reads TGTGCCAGCAGTTACAGGCCGGCACCCCTCCACTTT.

The chain couples TRBV19 to TRBJ2-5; 9 bases map to TRBD1. The germline gives CDR1 LNHDA, CDR2 SQIVND (reference sequence). V shed 7 bases and J 3 bases; nucleotides not matched to a gene: 6. CDR3 length: 14 residues. In DNA, the CDR3 is TGTGCCAGTAACCGAGGACAGGGGAAAGAGACCCAGTACTTC. It yields the protein CASNRGQGKETQYF.